The 24 T cell receptor beta chains below come from one sample, sequenced in a study of blood T cells in healthy people across ages (dated by TCRdb to about 2015). The library was made by 5' RACE. For sequencing, an Illumina HiSeq 2500 was employed. A second PCR of roughly 6 to 12 cycles was performed with a sample-barcoded 5' primer and a J-beta primer mix. TCRdb's own reprocessing of the public reads used fastp at Q25 and MiXCR and kept productive beta chains. Every distinct CDR3 protein forms one entry, paired with its most common genes and DNA. The sample data list hundreds of thousands of distinct CDR3 sequences, and around 50% of these were observed just once. The top ten clones comprise roughly 24% of the sample. The sequencing sample was made of blood. The receptors here all came from a man aged 40-49 years in good health.

The chain employs TRBV4-1 and TRBJ2-5; D tentatively reads TRBD1 or TRBD2 (6 bases each). Germline V CDR1 and CDR2: MGHRA, YSYEKL. This CDR3 comprises 16 residues. With 0 bases removed from V and 2 bases from J, the gap between germline ends came to 13 bases. The CDR3 sequence is CASSQDFQGTQETQYF. CDR3 DNA: TGCGCCAGCAGCCAAGACTTTCAGGGGACTCAAGAGACCCAGTACTTC.

This clonotype was observed a few times. V and J are TRBV7-2 and TRBJ2-1; D gene ambiguous. With 1 base removed from V and 4 bases from J, the gap between germline ends came to 5 bases. CDR1 and CDR2 (germline): SGHTA, FQGNSA. There are 13 residues in the CDR3. The CDR3 DNA follows: TGTGCCAGCAGCTTAGAACGGTACAATGAGCAGTTCTTC. This encodes CASSLERYNEQFF.

The chain couples TRBV9 to TRBJ1-2; D is possibly TRBD1 (5 bases). The CDR3 sequence is 14 residues long. The V gene's germline CDR1 is SGDLS and CDR2 YYNGEE. Trimming removed 3 bases from V and 6 bases from J, with 15 bases in between. In nucleotides, the CDR3 is TGTGCCAGCAGCGGTACCATGGGACCCGATGGCTACACCTTC. Translating it yields CASSGTMGPDGYTF.

This chain uses TRBV13 with TRBJ2-7, with 10 bases matching TRBD1. Trimming at V came to 6 bases and at J to 6 bases, leaving 5 bases not matched to a gene. The length of the CDR3 is 13 residues. The germline V gene has CDR1 PRHDT and CDR2 FYEKMQ (reference sequence). For the CDR3, the DNA is TGTGCCAGCAGACGACAGGGGGCGTCCGAGCAGTACTTC. Amino acids: CASRRQGASEQYF.

Concerning this clonotype itself: This may come from a read error, since a much larger clone is one base off. The chain combines TRBV10-2 with TRBJ2-7; TRBD1 aligns across 7 bases. This CDR3 is built from 13 residues. Germline V gives CDR1 WSHSY, CDR2 SAAADI. The chain's CDR3 is CVSSSTGPYEQYF. CDR3 nucleotide sequence: TGCGTCAGCAGTTCGACAGGGCCCTACGAGCAGTACTTC.

The chain uses TRBV5-1 and TRBJ2-5, with TRBD1 matching 11 bases. V was pared by 3 bases and J by 6 bases, with 1 base of the junction left unmatched. CDR3 length: 13 residues. CDR1 is SGHRS, CDR2 YFSETQ, per germline. The CDR3 loop is CASSSDRGQTQYF. In DNA form, the CDR3 reads TGCGCCAGCAGCTCGGACAGGGGGCAGACCCAGTACTTC.

V usage is TRBV20-1 and J usage is TRBJ2-7, with 15 positions matching TRBD2. V trimming: 0 bases; J trimming: 3 bases; junction bases outside the gene matches: 18. The CDR3 is made up of 21 amino acids. Germline loops: CDR1 DFQATT, CDR2 SNEGSKA (reference sequence). CDR3 nucleotide sequence: TGCAGTGCTAGAGATCGTCGGGGACTAGCGGGGGGTGCCCCCCTCAACTACGAGCAGTACTTC. Encoded protein: CSARDRRGLAGGAPLNYEQYF.

This clonotype was detected only a few times. V and J are TRBV7-9 and TRBJ2-5; possible D gene TRBD1, 6 bases. The CDR3 runs 14 residues. The germline gives CDR1 SEHNR, CDR2 FQNEAQ (reference sequence). V was clipped by 5 bases and J by 4 bases, with 14 bases between them. This CDR3 reads CASSPDSTRETQYF. The DNA of the CDR3 is TGTGCCAGCAGCCCGGACAGTACCCGAGAGACCCAGTACTTC.

The CDR3 bases are TGTGCCAGCAGTCAAATTGGACAGGGGTCCTACAATGAGCAGTACTTC. As protein: CASSQIGQGSYNEQYF. The chain carries TRBV28 and TRBJ2-1, with TRBD1 matching over 9 bases. The J call may be mistaken, given a closer DNA end match to TRBJ2-7. Germline V CDR1 and CDR2: MDHEN, SYDVKM. The length of the CDR3 is 16 residues.

This clonotype was counted a few times. The chain recombines TRBV12-3 or TRBV12-4 with TRBJ1-4, with D unclear. V was shortened by 5 bases and J by 4 bases, with 8 bases between the two germline ends. The CDR3 consists of 13 residues. The CDR3 sequence is CASSPAGNEKLFF. Written as DNA, the CDR3 is TGTGCCAGCAGTCCCGCGGGTAATGAAAAACTGTTTTTT.

The chain carries TRBV27 and TRBJ2-1; D remains unclear. CDR1 is MNHEY, CDR2 SMNVEV, per germline (reference sequence). The CDR3 runs 17 residues. Trimming removed 0 bases at V and 4 bases at J, with 16 bases between. CDR3 amino acids: CASSLSAIREGYNEQFF. Here the CDR3 DNA reads TGTGCCAGCAGTTTATCCGCCATAAGGGAAGGGTACAATGAGCAGTTCTTC.

The chain links TRBV6-5 to TRBJ2-5; 7 nucleotides match TRBD1. V shed 8 bases and J 1 base; nucleotides not matched to a gene: 7. Germline lookup yields CDR1 MNHEY and CDR2 SVGAGI. This CDR3 is built from 14 residues. The CDR3 DNA reads TGTGCCAGCTCGTACCCAGGGGGCCAAGAGACCCAGTACTTC. Translating gives CASSYPGGQETQYF.

J is TRBJ2-1 and V is TRBV7-7, with TRBD2 identical over 7 bases. Germline values: CDR1 SSHAT, CDR2 FNYEAQ (reference sequence). This CDR3 region has 16 residues. Trimming at V came to 5 bases and at J to 2 bases, leaving 9 bases not matched to a gene. CDR3 protein: CASSPKTSATYNEQFF. DNA for the CDR3: TGTGCCAGCAGCCCAAAAACTAGCGCTACCTACAATGAGCAGTTCTTC. The complete variable domain, with remaining parts taken from reference TRBV7-7 and TRBJ2-1, reads GAGVSQSPRYKVTKRGQDVTLRCDPISSHATLYWYQQALGQGPEFLTYFNYEAQPDKSGLPSDRFSAERPEGSISTLTIQRTEQRDSAMYRCASSPKTSATYNEQFFGPGTRLTVL.

CDR3: CASRVAGTTDTQYF. CDR3 in DNA: TGCGCCAGCAGAGTAGCGGGGACCACAGATACGCAGTATTTT. This chain connects TRBV5-1 to TRBJ2-3; 8 bases agree with TRBD2. The trim removed 5 bases at V and 2 bases at J, leaving 4 bases unmatched. Germline V gene lookup returns CDR1 SGHRS and CDR2 YFSETQ. The length of the CDR3 is 14 residues. The whole variable domain, remainder taken from reference TRBV5-1 and TRBJ2-3, is KAGVTQTPRYLIKTRGQQVTLSCSPISGHRSVSWYQQTPGQGLQFLFEYFSETQRNKGNFPGRFSGRQFSNSRSEMNVSTLELGDSALYLCASRVAGTTDTQYFGPGTRLTVL.

This clonotype was observed a few times. The chain links TRBV7-3 to TRBJ2-5, with 13 bases lining up with TRBD2. Germline CDR1 reads SGHTA; CDR2 reads FQGTGA. Trimming removed 5 bases from V and 7 bases from J; junction bases left unmatched: 7. The CDR3 is made up of 15 amino acids. Here the CDR3 reads CASSGGTSGKVTQYF. The CDR3 DNA is TGTGCCAGCAGCGGGGGGACTAGCGGGAAGGTGACCCAGTACTTC.

This clonotype showed up just a few times. The gene calls are TRBV6-6 and TRBJ1-2; tentative D call: TRBD1 (5 bases). Trimming removed 7 bases at V and 0 bases at J, with 15 bases between. Germline CDR1 reads MNHNY; CDR2 reads SVGAGI (reference sequence). The CDR3 is 15 residues long. Here the CDR3 DNA reads TGTGCCAGCACCGAACTCAGGGCGACTAACTATGGCTACACCTTC. Its protein is CASTELRATNYGYTF.

The V call is TRBV7-9, the J call TRBJ1-4; D call uncertain. Germline loops: CDR1 SEHNR, CDR2 FQNEAQ (reference sequence). The ends were cut back, 0 bases at V and 8 bases at J, with 13 bases in the middle. CDR3 length: 15 residues. The CDR3 here is CASSLAPIEGEKLFF. The DNA of the CDR3 is TGTGCCAGCAGCTTAGCTCCGATTGAGGGCGAAAAACTGTTTTTT.

This clonotype has only a few counts. The chain uses TRBV3-1 and TRBJ1-2; tentative D call: TRBD1 (6 bases). The CDR3 runs to 12 residues. V was clipped by 1 base and J by 7 bases, with 7 bases between them. Germline assignment: CDR1 LGHDT and CDR2 YNNKEL (reference sequence). Here the CDR3 reads CASSQGTAGYTF. The CDR3 bases are TGTGCCAGCAGCCAAGGGACAGCTGGCTACACCTTC.

This clonotype was observed a few times. The V call is TRBV6-2 or TRBV6-3, the J call TRBJ2-1; either TRBD1 or TRBD2 may fit D (6 bases each). The germline CDR1 and CDR2 sequences are MNHEY and SVGEGT. CDR3 length equals 14 residues. V was clipped by 2 bases and J by 8 bases, with 13 bases between them. The CDR3 DNA is TGTGCCAGCAGTTACAACGGGGGCAGGGATGAGCAGTTCTTC. This codes for CASSYNGGRDEQFF.

The chain couples TRBV24-1 to TRBJ2-1, with D possibly being TRBD1 (6 bases). Germline lookup yields CDR1 KGHDR and CDR2 SFDVKD. The CDR3 loop spans 13 amino acids. Trimming left V 12 bases short and J 4 bases short, with 15 bases between. In DNA form, the CDR3 reads TGTGCCGCCCAGGGGTCCCGTTACAATGAGCAGTTCTTC. It specifies CAAQGSRYNEQFF.

The chain combines TRBV4-3 with TRBJ2-5; TRBD2 matches at 10 bases. The better agreement between TRBJ2-7 and the DNA end casts doubt on the J call. Germline loops: CDR1 LGHNA, CDR2 YSLEER. The CDR3 is 17 amino acids. The CDR3 nucleotides read TGCGCCAGCAGCCAAGATCGACTAGCGGGTTGGCCTGACGAGCAGTACTTC. Encoded protein: CASSQDRLAGWPDEQYF.

The genes are TRBV7-2 and TRBJ1-5; D gene unclear. The CDR3 sequence is 14 residues long. With 1 base removed from V and 0 bases from J, the gap between germline ends came to 4 bases. Germline V gene sequence: CDR1 SGHTA, CDR2 FQGNSA. Here the CDR3 reads CASSLVISNQPQHF. In DNA form, the CDR3 reads TGTGCCAGCAGCTTAGTTATTAGCAATCAGCCCCAGCATTTT.

Comment on this clonotype: This sequence may be a read error, since a much larger clone differs from it by one base. The rearrangement joins TRBV7-2 to TRBJ2-5; maybe TRBD1 (5 bases). CDR1 is SGHTA and CDR2 is FQGNSA in the germline V gene. CDR3 length: 15 residues. The germline V and J ends were trimmed by 1 base and 6 bases, with 15 bases remaining between them. The CDR3 sequence is CTSSLEGHAWKTQYF. The DNA of the CDR3 is TGTACCAGCAGCTTAGAAGGACATGCGTGGAAGACCCAGTACTTC.

V gene TRBV11-1 combines with J gene TRBJ2-5; a possible D gene is TRBD2 (6 bases). V lost 6 bases to trimming and J lost 5 bases, with 16 bases between them. This CDR3 spans 14 amino acids. Germline V lookup: CDR1 SGHAT, CDR2 FQDESV (reference sequence). The CDR3 DNA follows: TGTGCCAGCAGGAACCAGGTTGGGGGGGAGACCCAGTACTTC. Its protein is CASRNQVGGETQYF. The full variable domain, completed using reference TRBV11-1 and TRBJ2-5, is EAEVAQSPRYKITEKSQAVAFWCDPISGHATLYWYRQILGQGPELLVQFQDESVVDDSQLPKDRFSAERLKGVDSTLKIQPAELGDSAMYLCASRNQVGGETQYFGPGTRLLVL.